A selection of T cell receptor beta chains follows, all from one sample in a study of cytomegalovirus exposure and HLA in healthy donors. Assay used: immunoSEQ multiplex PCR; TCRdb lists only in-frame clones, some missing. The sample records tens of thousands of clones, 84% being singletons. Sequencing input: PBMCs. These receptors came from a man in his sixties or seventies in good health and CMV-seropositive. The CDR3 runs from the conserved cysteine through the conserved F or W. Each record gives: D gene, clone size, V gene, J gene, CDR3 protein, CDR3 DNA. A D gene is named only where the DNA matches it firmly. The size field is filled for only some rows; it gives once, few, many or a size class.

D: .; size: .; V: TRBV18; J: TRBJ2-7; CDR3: CASSLQGPYEQYF; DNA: TGTGCCAGCTCACTACAGGGTCCCTACGAGCAGTACTTC
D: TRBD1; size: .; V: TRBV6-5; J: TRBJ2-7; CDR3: CASRRSRGPTYEQYF; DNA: TGTGCCAGCCGTCGGTCCAGGGGGCCCACCTACGAGCAGTACTTC
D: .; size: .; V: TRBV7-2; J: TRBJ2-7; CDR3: CASSPGQLSSYEQYF; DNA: TGTGCCAGCAGCCCAGGACAGTTGAGCTCCTACGAGCAGTACTTC
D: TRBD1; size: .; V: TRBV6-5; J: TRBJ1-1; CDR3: CASSSGGTEAFF; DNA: TGTGCCAGCAGTTCAGGGGGCACTGAAGCTTTCTTT
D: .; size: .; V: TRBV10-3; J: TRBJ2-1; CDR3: CASAGADNEQFF; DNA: TGTGCCAGTGCGGGGGCGGACAATGAGCAGTTCTTC
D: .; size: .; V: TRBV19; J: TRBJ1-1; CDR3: CASSILTSPEAFF; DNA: TGTGCCAGTAGTATTTTGACATCCCCTGAAGCTTTCTTT
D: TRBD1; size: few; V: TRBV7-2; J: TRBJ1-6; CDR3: CASSGGTGWNSPLHF; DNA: TGTGCCAGCAGCGGAGGGACAGGGTGGAATTCACCCCTCCACTTT
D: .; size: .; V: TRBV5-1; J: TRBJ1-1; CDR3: CASSSGTENTEAFF; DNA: TGCGCCAGCAGCTCCGGGACTGAAAACACTGAAGCTTTCTTT
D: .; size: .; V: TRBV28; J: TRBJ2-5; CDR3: CASSTGTLQETQYF; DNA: TGTGCCAGCAGCACCGGGACTCTACAAGAGACCCAGTACTTC
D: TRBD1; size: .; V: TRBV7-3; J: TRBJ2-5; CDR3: CASSPRQGVQETQYF; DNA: TGTGCCAGCAGCCCCCGACAGGGCGTTCAAGAGACCCAGTACTTC
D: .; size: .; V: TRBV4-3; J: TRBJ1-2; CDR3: CASSRTNYGYTF; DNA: TGCGCCAGCAGCCGGACAAACTATGGCTACACCTTC
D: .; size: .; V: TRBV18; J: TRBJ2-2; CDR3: CASSPLETNTGELFF; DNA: TGTGCCAGCTCACCATTGGAGACGAACACCGGGGAGCTGTTTTTT
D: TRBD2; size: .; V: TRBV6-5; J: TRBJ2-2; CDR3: CASSPSGTRTGELFF; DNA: TGTGCCAGCAGCCCTAGCGGGACTCGCACCGGGGAGCTGTTTTTT
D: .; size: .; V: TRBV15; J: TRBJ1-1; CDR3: CATSRDEVGHDTEAFF; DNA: TGTGCCACCAGCAGAGATGAAGTGGGCCACGACACTGAAGCTTTCTTT
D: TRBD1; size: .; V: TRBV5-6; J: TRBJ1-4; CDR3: CASSAGQGGEKLFF; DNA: TGTGCCAGCAGCGCGGGACAGGGGGGCGAAAAACTGTTTTTT
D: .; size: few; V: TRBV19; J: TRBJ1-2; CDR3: CASKPEGVGGYTF; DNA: TGTGCCAGTAAGCCCGAAGGGGTCGGAGGCTACACCTTC
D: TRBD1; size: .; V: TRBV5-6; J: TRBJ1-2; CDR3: CASSRGTGGVWYTF; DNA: TGTGCCAGCAGCCGAGGGACAGGGGGCGTGTGGTACACCTTC
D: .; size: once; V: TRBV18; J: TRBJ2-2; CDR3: CASSPVSGGSGELFF; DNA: TGTGCCAGCTCACCAGTCAGTGGGGGCTCCGGGGAGCTGTTTTTT
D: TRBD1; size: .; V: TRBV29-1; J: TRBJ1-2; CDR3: CSFLTGGYGYTF; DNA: TGCAGCTTTTTGACAGGGGGTTATGGCTACACCTTC
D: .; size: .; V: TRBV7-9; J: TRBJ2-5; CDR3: CASSLSQVQETQYF; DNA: TGTGCCAGCAGCTTAAGTCAGGTCCAAGAGACCCAGTACTTC
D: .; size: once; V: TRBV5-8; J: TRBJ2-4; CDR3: CASSWAPGSSSKNIQYF; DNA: TGTGCCAGCAGCTGGGCCCCAGGGTCTTCTTCCAAAAACATTCAGTACTTC
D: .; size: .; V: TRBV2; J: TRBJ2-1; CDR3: CASSDPRGAYNEQFF; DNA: TGTGCCAGCAGTGATCCCAGGGGAGCCTACAATGAGCAGTTCTTC